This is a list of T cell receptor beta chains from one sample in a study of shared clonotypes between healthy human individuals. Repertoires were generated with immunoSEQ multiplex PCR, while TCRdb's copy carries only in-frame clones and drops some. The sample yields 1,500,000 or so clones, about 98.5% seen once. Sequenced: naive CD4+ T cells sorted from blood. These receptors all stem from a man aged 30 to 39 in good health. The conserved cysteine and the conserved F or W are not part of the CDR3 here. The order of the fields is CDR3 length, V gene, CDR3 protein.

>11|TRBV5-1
ASSLEVRNIQY
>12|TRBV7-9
ALPGPTGIYGYT
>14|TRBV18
ASSPRASGSQETQY
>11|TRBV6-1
ASNRQLNQPQH
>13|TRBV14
ASSPRGGNTGELF
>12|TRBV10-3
AIRRNSLNNEQF
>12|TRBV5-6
ASSFGFVAGELF
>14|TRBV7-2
ASSLEGAFSGNTIY
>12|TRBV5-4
ASSAMSDTDTQY
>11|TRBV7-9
ASSFDRGAACY
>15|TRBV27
ASSRTGDNPYTDTQY
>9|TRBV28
ASGGANVLT
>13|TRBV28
ASSGVPPQYYEQY
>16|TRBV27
ASSFQGGPQYSNQPQH
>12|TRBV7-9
ASSSGGLHNEQF
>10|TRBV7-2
ASSRTDYGYT
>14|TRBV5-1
ASSLRREPSTDTQY